These 15 T cell receptor beta chains were all obtained from the same sample, sequenced in a study of blood T cell repertoires in COVID-19. This table comes from immunoSEQ multiplex PCR, and its TCRdb copy is limited to in-frame clones, with some not included. The data show approximately 200,000 clones, roughly 77% seen once. The source material was peripheral blood. The source of these receptors is a middle-aged woman with COVID-19, enrolled during active disease.

The chain has TRBV3-1 (or the pseudogene TRBV3-2) and TRBJ1-1; 9 bases match TRBD1. The V segment lost 4 bases and the J segment 1 base; nucleotides outside the gene matches: 4. Germline assignment: CDR1 LGHDT and CDR2 YNNKEL (reference sequence). The CDR3 runs to 15 residues. This CDR3 is CASSRATGGNTEAFF. DNA of the CDR3: TGTGCCAGCAGCCGAGCGACAGGGGGGAACACTGAAGCTTTCTTT.

J is TRBJ1-4 and V is TRBV27; D is unclear. The germline CDR1 and CDR2 sequences are MNHEY and SMNVEV (reference sequence). The CDR3 spans 15 residues. Trimming stripped 5 bases from V and 5 bases from J, with 15 bases between. The CDR3, as DNA: TGTGCCAGCAGTGGTCCCGGGTCCCAAAATGAAAAACTGTTTTTT. It translates to CASSGPGSQNEKLFF. The full variable domain, in which reference TRBV27 and TRBJ1-4 provide the parts outside the CDR3, is EAQVTQNPRYLITVTGKKLTVTCSQNMNHEYMSWYRQDPGLGLRQIYYSMNVEVTDKGDVPEGYKVSRKEKRNFPLILESPSPNQTSLYFCASSGPGSQNEKLFFGSGTQLSVL.

V and J are TRBV5-1 and TRBJ1-4; D call uncertain. Per germline, CDR1 SGHRS and CDR2 YFSETQ. The V end was cut by 1 base, the J end by 4 bases, with 5 bases between. This CDR3 has 13 residues. The CDR3 DNA is TGCGCCAGCAGCTTGCCTAGTAATGAAAAACTGTTTTTT. Residues: CASSLPSNEKLFF.

This clone was observed a few times. Other DNA sequences in this sample translate to the same CDR3. This chain connects TRBV10-3 to TRBJ2-7, with a possible D match to TRBD1 (6 bases). The CDR3 is made up of 12 amino acids. In germline, CDR1 is ENHRY, CDR2 SYGVKD. Trimming removed 4 bases at V and 2 bases at J, with 6 bases between. The CDR3 loop reads CAISGQAYEQYF. The CDR3 nucleotides read TGTGCCATCAGTGGACAGGCCTACGAGCAGTACTTC.

V usage is TRBV11-3 and J usage is TRBJ1-1; D remains ambiguous. V lost 1 base and J 4 bases, leaving 10 bases between the germline ends. The CDR3 covers 14 residues. The germline CDR1 and CDR2 sequences are SGHNT and YENEEA. For the CDR3, the DNA is TGTGCCAGCAGCTTAGGAGGGAGGAGCACTGAAGCTTTCTTT. The encoded protein is CASSLGGRSTEAFF.

This clone was observed a few times. The V and J genes are TRBV9 and TRBJ1-2, with D tentatively TRBD1 (5 bases). V lost 0 bases, J lost 3 bases, and 12 bases lay in between. Germline V lookup: CDR1 SGDLS, CDR2 YYNGEE. This CDR3 is 15 amino acids long. Here the CDR3 reads CASSVVAGNDYGYTF. CDR3 bases: TGTGCCAGCAGCGTAGTCGCAGGGAACGACTATGGCTACACCTTC.

V is TRBV5-1 and J is TRBJ1-1; 7 bases match TRBD1. The CDR3 runs 14 residues. V lost 4 bases to trimming and J lost 6 bases; unmatched junction nucleotides: 9. Germline V lookup: CDR1 SGHRS, CDR2 YFSETQ. CDR3 region: CASSLTGVKAEAFF. The DNA of the CDR3 is TGCGCCAGCAGCCTAACAGGGGTTAAGGCTGAAGCTTTCTTT.

The V gene is TRBV19, the J gene TRBJ2-4; 10 bases are a match to TRBD1. CDR1 and CDR2 from the germline V gene are LNHDA and SQIVND (reference sequence). This CDR3 is 17 amino acids long. J lost 1 base, V lost 1 base, and 4 bases had no gene match. CDR3 in amino acids: CASSIGTGGNAKNIQYF. Here the CDR3 DNA reads TGTGCCAGTAGTATAGGGACAGGGGGGAATGCCAAAAACATTCAGTACTTC.

The chain links TRBV5-1 to TRBJ2-3; TRBD2 matches at 15 bases. J gave up 14 bases and V 4 bases, and 8 bases lay outside the gene matches. CDR1 is SGHRS, CDR2 YFSETQ, per germline. The CDR3 spans 14 residues. The CDR3 nucleotides read TGCGCCAGCAGCCCCGGACTAGCGGGAGGGCCAAGGTATTTT. Encoded protein: CASSPGLAGGPRYF.

This clone was counted a single time. The chain carries TRBV3-1 (or the pseudogene TRBV3-2) and TRBJ1-1; D possibly corresponds to TRBD1 (6 bases). This CDR3 is built from 14 residues. V lost 5 bases to trimming and J lost 1 base, with 11 bases between them. Germline V gene data show CDR1 as LGHDT and CDR2 as YNNKEL (reference sequence). CDR3 residues: CASSAWTENTEAFF. The DNA for the CDR3 is TGTGCCAGCAGCGCATGGACAGAGAACACTGAAGCTTTCTTT.

In its sample, this clone was seen once. V is TRBV7-9 and J is TRBJ1-1; D is possibly TRBD1 (6 bases). Looked up from germline, CDR1 is SEHNR and CDR2 is FQNEAQ (reference sequence). V was pared by 11 bases and J by 5 bases, with 18 bases between. The CDR3 extends over 13 amino acids. This CDR3 is CASGSQGKTEAFF. CDR3 sequence (DNA): TGTGCCTCCGGAAGTCAGGGGAAGACTGAAGCTTTCTTT.

This clone was seen only once. This chain connects TRBV25-1 to TRBJ2-2; D remains unclear. The CDR3 length is 15 residues. V was clipped by 2 bases and J by 3 bases, with 10 bases between them. Germline V gene data show CDR1 as MGHDK and CDR2 as SYGVNS. CDR3 sequence reads: CASSEKLQDTGELFF. The CDR3, as DNA: TGTGCCAGCAGTGAAAAATTGCAGGACACCGGGGAGCTGTTTTTT. Together with reference TRBV25-1 and TRBJ2-2, the CDR3 gives the full variable domain: EADIYQTPRYLVIGTGKKITLECSQTMGHDKMYWYQQDPGMELHLIHYSYGVNSTEKGDLSSESTVSRIRTEHFPLTLESARPSHTSQYLCASSEKLQDTGELFFGEGSRLTVL.

The V and J genes are TRBV11-3 and TRBJ2-3; 7 bases align to TRBD2. The CDR3 spans 16 residues. Looked up from germline, CDR1 is SGHNT and CDR2 is YENEEA. The V segment lost 5 bases and the J segment 1 base; nucleotides outside the gene matches: 9. In nucleotides, the CDR3 is TGTGCCAGCAGCCGGGGGTCTGCGGGGGGCACAGATACGCAGTATTTT. The encoded protein is CASSRGSAGGTDTQYF. The full variable domain, in which reference TRBV11-3 and TRBJ2-3 provide the parts outside the CDR3, is EAGVVQSPRYKIIEKKQPVAFWCNPISGHNTLYWYLQNLGQGPELLIRYENEEAVDDSQLPKDRFSAERLKGVDSTLKIQPAELGDSAVYLCASSRGSAGGTDTQYFGPGTRLTVL.

This chain joins TRBV11-2 and TRBJ1-1; the match to TRBD1 covers 8 bases. The germline V gene has CDR1 SGHAT and CDR2 FQNNGV. This CDR3 region has 14 residues. V shed 5 bases and J 0 bases; nucleotides not matched to a gene: 2. CDR3 DNA sequence: TGTGCCAGCAGCCCGGGACAGGTGAACACTGAAGCTTTCTTT. Its translation is CASSPGQVNTEAFF.

This clone occurred once. The CDR3 region is CASSLGQGARGNEQFF. DNA of the CDR3: TGTGCCAGCAGCCTCGGACAGGGGGCGCGGGGTAATGAGCAGTTCTTC. The V call is TRBV3-1 (or the pseudogene TRBV3-2), the J call TRBJ2-1; 11 bases align to TRBD1. Germline V CDR1 and CDR2: LGHDT, YNNKEL (reference sequence). The CDR3 loop spans 16 amino acids. The V and J ends lost 4 bases and 7 bases, in that order; junction bases with no gene match: 9.